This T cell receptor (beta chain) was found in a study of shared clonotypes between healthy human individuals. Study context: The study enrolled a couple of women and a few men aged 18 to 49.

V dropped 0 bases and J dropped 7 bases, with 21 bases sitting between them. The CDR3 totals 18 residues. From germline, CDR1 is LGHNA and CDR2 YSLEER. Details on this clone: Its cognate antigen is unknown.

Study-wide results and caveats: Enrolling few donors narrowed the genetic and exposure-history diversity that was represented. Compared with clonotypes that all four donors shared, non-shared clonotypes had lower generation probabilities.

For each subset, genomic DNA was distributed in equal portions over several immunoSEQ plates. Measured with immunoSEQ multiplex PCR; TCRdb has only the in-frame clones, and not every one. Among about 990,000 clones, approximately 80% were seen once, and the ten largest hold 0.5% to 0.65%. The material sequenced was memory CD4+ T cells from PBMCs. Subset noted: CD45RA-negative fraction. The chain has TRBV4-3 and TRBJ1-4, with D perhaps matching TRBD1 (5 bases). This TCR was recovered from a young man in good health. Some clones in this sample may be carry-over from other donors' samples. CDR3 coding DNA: TGCGCCAGCAGCCAAGATCCTATGGCTAGGGCGCAGGGTGAAAAACTGTTTTTT. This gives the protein CASSQDPMARAQGEKLFF.